These 9 T cell receptor beta chains originate from one sample sequenced in a study of blood T cells in healthy people across ages. Alongside a J-beta primer mix, a sample-barcoded 5' primer served in a second PCR lasting about 6 to 12 cycles. TCRdb passed the 5' RACE reads through MiXCR, listing each CDR3 protein once. This sample has some 900,000 distinct CDR3 sequences; roughly 43% occur once, and the top ten carry 13%. The sequencing sample was made of blood. The receptors come from a man under 40 in good health.

This clonotype has more than one count but fewer than ten. The genes are TRBV28 and TRBJ2-7, with no clear D. V lost 5 bases and J lost 2, with 16 bases in between. The CDR3 is 15 amino acids. Germline loops: CDR1 MDHEN, CDR2 SYDVKM. CDR3 bases: TGTGCCAGCAGTCCACAGAACGCGTGGACCTACGAGCAGTACTTC. Protein product: CASSPQNAWTYEQYF.

The V and J genes are TRBV5-1 and TRBJ2-5; TRBD1 matches 9 bases. This CDR3 has 17 amino acids. V lost 3 bases, J lost 0 bases, and 9 bases stayed unmatched. CDR1 is SGHRS, CDR2 YFSETQ, per germline. DNA for the CDR3: TGCGCCAGCAGCTCCGGGACAGGGAGGTCCTACCAAGAGACCCAGTACTTC. Its protein is CASSSGTGRSYQETQYF.

This clonotype was counted only a few times. CDR3 coding DNA: TGTGCCAGCAGCGTCCGGGGAGCCAAAAACATTCAGTACTTC. It encodes CASSVRGAKNIQYF. The chain couples TRBV11-1 to TRBJ2-4, with a tentative D call TRBD2 (5 bases). Trimming took 5 bases from V and 0 from J, leaving 8 bases between them. Germline CDR1 reads SGHAT; CDR2 reads FQDESV (reference sequence). This CDR3 has 14 amino acids.

The genes are TRBV12-3 or TRBV12-4 and TRBJ2-1, with TRBD2 identical over 8 bases. The CDR3 sequence is 14 residues long. Trimming cost V 5 bases and J 6 bases; bases outside gene matches: 6. The CDR3 region is CASSISGDGNEQFF. The CDR3 region has the DNA TGTGCCAGCAGTATTAGCGGGGATGGCAATGAGCAGTTCTTC.

The gene calls are TRBV28 and TRBJ1-2; D not certain. Per the germline V gene, CDR1 is MDHEN and CDR2 is SYDVKM. Trimming left V 4 bases short and J 2 bases short, with 5 bases between. This CDR3 comprises 12 residues. The CDR3 nucleotides are TGTGCCAGCAGTTACAAGAACTATGGCTACACCTTC. Translating gives CASSYKNYGYTF.

The chain employs TRBV28 and TRBJ1-2, with D possibly being TRBD1 (5 bases). V lost 2 bases and J 2 bases, leaving 18 bases between the germline ends. This CDR3 spans 17 amino acids. Germline CDR1 MDHEN, CDR2 SYDVKM. CDR3 in amino acids: CASSLLDRDSSNYGYTF. In DNA form, the CDR3 reads TGTGCCAGCAGTTTACTCGACCGGGACTCCTCAAACTATGGCTACACCTTC.

This chain uses TRBV5-1 with TRBJ1-2; possible D gene TRBD1, 5 bases. The CDR3 extends over 17 amino acids. The V gene's germline CDR1 is SGHRS and CDR2 YFSETQ. V shed 3 bases and J shed 3 bases, with 21 bases lying between them. The CDR3 sequence is CASSWGVRQGLDYGYTF. The CDR3 DNA is TGCGCCAGCAGCTGGGGAGTGAGGCAGGGCTTGGACTATGGCTACACCTTC. Full variable domain (missing parts from reference TRBV5-1 and TRBJ1-2): KAGVTQTPRYLIKTRGQQVTLSCSPISGHRSVSWYQQTPGQGLQFLFEYFSETQRNKGNFPGRFSGRQFSNSRSEMNVSTLELGDSALYLCASSWGVRQGLDYGYTFGSGTRLTVV.

This chain joins TRBV29-1 and TRBJ1-1; D is unresolved. The V gene lost 4 bases and the J gene lost 7 bases, with 16 bases spanning the gap. This CDR3 region has 13 residues. The germline CDR1 and CDR2 sequences are SQVTM and ANQGSEA. CDR3 sequence: CSVAAVGVFEAFF. CDR3 coding DNA: TGCAGCGTTGCAGCGGTTGGAGTTTTTGAAGCTTTCTTT.

This clonotype turned up a few times. The chain employs TRBV20-1 and TRBJ1-1; unclear D gene. Germline V gives CDR1 DFQATT, CDR2 SNEGSKA (reference sequence). V dropped 5 bases and J dropped 2 bases, with 12 bases sitting between them. This CDR3 is 13 amino acids long. The CDR3 loop reads CSAGPSGNTEAFF. CDR3 coding DNA: TGCAGTGCTGGCCCCTCGGGTAACACTGAAGCTTTCTTT.